This TCR beta chain was sequenced for a study of regulatory T cells in long-lasting Graves disease. General observations from the study: The small sample size may have reduced accuracy. What was studied was peripheral blood only, and not thyroid tissue. Favored usage of TRBV28, TRBJ1-2 and TRBJ2-5 was recorded in persistent disease.

CDR1 and CDR2 (germline): SGHTA, FQGTGA. This CDR3 contains 15 residues. After removal of 5 bases from V and 4 bases from J, the junction contained 6 bases not matched to a gene. Sample time point: persistent/refractory GD, antithyroid drugs over 5 years with positive TRAb. After RNA was extracted from PBMCs, the TCR library was made from it. Nine milliliters of peripheral blood were taken and placed in EDTA tubes. This clonotype appeared once. Its antigen is unidentified. iRepertoire HTBI primers and Arm-PCR of CDR3 regions built TCR beta libraries. Using its own MiXCR run on the multiplex PCR reads, TCRdb lists one record per CDR3 protein. The table lists some 280,000 distinct CDR3 sequences, 20% to 25% of them singletons.

This sample comprised peripheral blood mononuclear cells (PBMCs), obtained when the disease was refractory, from a patient treated with antithyroid drugs. The TCR sequence derives from a female donor with Graves disease. The chain links TRBV7-3 to TRBJ1-3; 9 bases align to TRBD1. The CDR3 spells CASSVQGAVGNTIYF. For the CDR3, the DNA is TGTGCCAGCAGCGTACAGGGGGCTGTGGGAAACACCATATATTTT.